Sequencing of this TCR beta chain was carried out in a study of response to subunit inactivated influenza vaccine (dated by TCRdb to about 2018). In the study overall: To follow how T cells responded to a trivalent subunit inactivated influenza vaccine, the researchers relied on deep quantitative profiling of the T cell receptor repertoire. The investigation overall reported the following: The authors suggested that each seasonal influenza vaccination may recruit only a limited number of new T cells.

Per the germline V gene, MDHEN is the CDR1 and SYDVKM is the CDR2. V trim: 6 bases; J trim: 6 bases; unmatched bases: 14. The CDR3 sequence holds 15 residues, the cysteine and phenylalanine included. Solely the CDR3 DNA is kept, with 45 bases framed from the first base. The library was obtained by RT-PCR. Sequenced using an Illumina HiSeq 2500. Starting from the raw public reads, TCRdb applied fastp trimming at Q25, assembled clones with MiXCR and retained in-frame beta chains. Rows matching on CDR3 protein sequence are summarized as one entry with the most common DNA and genes. In all, the sample holds some 600,000 distinct CDR3 sequences, and 14% of those were seen once. 6% to 9.5% of the sample rests with the top ten. This clonotype was seen at least ten times. Its antigen has not been determined. The record has no base qualities; no much larger clone is one base away.

This receptor was obtained from a man aged 45-65 years who received an inactivated influenza vaccine. Donor details come from another sample of the same person, matched by shared clones. This specimen was PBMCs from blood, taken less than 15 days before vaccination. The sequence joins TRBV28 to TRBJ2-7; TRBD2 aligns with 7 central bases. The CDR3 has the sequence CASSSFGGRQGEQYF. The DNA reads as follows: TGTGCCAGCAGCTCTTTCGGCGGGAGACAAGGCGAGCAGTACTTC. Supplemented by the reference TRBV28 and TRBJ2-7 proteins around the CDR3, the complete variable domain is DVKVTQSSRYLVKRTGEKVFLECVQDMDHENMFWYRQDPGLGLRLIYFSYDVKMKEKGDIPEGYSVSREKKERFSLILESASTNQTSMYLCASSSFGGRQGEQYFGPGTRLTVT.